This T cell receptor beta chain is drawn from a study of molecular identifiers for immune sequencing clone quantification. When naive CD8 T cells were sorted, they were gated as CD8+CD4-CCR7+CD45RA+. Germline CDR1 reads SGHDN; CDR2 reads FVKESK. V was clipped by 1 base and J by 0 bases, with 10 bases between them. CDR3 length: 15 residues. In this sample, this clonotype turned up a few times. TCRdb reprocessed the PCR reads via MiXCR and lists one record per CDR3 protein. The sample carries about 630,000 distinct CDR3 sequences, approximately 24% recorded once. The chain employs TRBV14 and TRBJ2-7; a weak D match, TRBD1 (6 bases). This TCR was recovered from a human donor in good health. Some libraries in this study had Jurkat cell RNA spiked in. Sequenced sample: naive CD8+ T cells from blood, with Jurkat cell RNA spiked in. The subset is: FACS-sorted CD8+CD4-CCR7+CD45RA+ naive T cells. CDR3: CASSQVRGFSYEQYF. In DNA form, the CDR3 reads TGTGCCAGCAGCCAAGTCAGGGGATTCTCCTACGAGCAGTACTTC.